Listed below are T cell receptor beta chains from one sample, sequenced in a study of post-analysis software for immune sequencing data. TCRdb re-derived calls from the PCR reads in MiXCR, one entry per CDR3 protein. The sample has 150,000 or so distinct CDR3 sequences, under 40% seen once. Sample: blood, taken after autologous hematopoietic stem cell transplantation. Receptors originate from a girl under 18 with multiple sclerosis. Both conserved end residues are part of each CDR3. The D gene is left open where the match is weak. Clone size is not always given. Where it is, it says once, few, many or a class for expanded clones.

clone size	V gene	D gene	J gene	CDR3 DNA	CDR3 protein
.	TRBV3-1	.	TRBJ1-2	TGTGCCAGCAGCCAAAGCACGGCGTCAGGGAAGTATGGCTACACCTTC	CASSQSTASGKYGYTF
.	TRBV7-9	.	TRBJ2-7	TGTGCCAGCAGCTCACCGGGGCCCGGACAATCGAAATACGAGCAGTACTTC	CASSSPGPGQSKYEQYF
few	TRBV20-1	.	TRBJ2-1	TGCAGTGCTAGAACCAGGGAGGGGGTCTACAATGAGCAGTTCTTC	CSARTREGVYNEQFF
.	TRBV20-1	TRBD1	TRBJ2-3	TGCAGTGCTCCGGACAGGGCGATCCGCACAGATACGCAGTATTTT	CSAPDRAIRTDTQYF
once	TRBV29-1	.	TRBJ2-7	TGCAGCGTGTGGGACGGCTACTACGAGCAGTACTTC	CSVWDGYYEQYF
many	TRBV20-1	.	TRBJ1-2	TGCAGTGCTAGGGGGGTATACTATGGCTACACCTTC	CSARGVYYGYTF
few	TRBV19	.	TRBJ2-7	TGTGCCAGTAGTCCCGGGACGGGAAACTCCTACGAGCAGTACTTC	CASSPGTGNSYEQYF
.	TRBV7-2	TRBD1	TRBJ1-6	TGTGCCAGCAGCCTGACAGGACAGGCGAGGGATTCACCCCTCCACTTT	CASSLTGQARDSPLHF
many	TRBV10-3	TRBD2	TRBJ2-3	TGTGCCATCAGTGAGTCTACTAGCGGGAGTTCCGATACGCAGTATTTT	CAISESTSGSSDTQYF
many	TRBV4-2	TRBD1	TRBJ2-5	TGTGCCAGCAGCCAAGGACCGGGACAGCAACAAGAGACCCAGTACTTC	CASSQGPGQQQETQYF
few	TRBV27	TRBD2	TRBJ2-1	TGTGCCAACAGTTTCCTCCGAGCGGGCGGGAGTGAGCAGTTCTTC	CANSFLRAGGSEQFF
few	TRBV24-1	.	TRBJ2-1	TGTGCCACCAGTGTGTCTAGCGTCCTCAATGAGCAGTTCTTC	CATSVSSVLNEQFF
.	TRBV2	.	TRBJ2-3	TGTGCCAGCTTCAGGCGTGGCACAGATACGCAGTATTTT	CASFRRGTDTQYF
many	TRBV11-2	.	TRBJ2-7	TGTGCCAGCAGCTATGGGGCCGACCAGTACTTC	CASSYGADQYF
.	TRBV28	.	TRBJ2-1	TGTGCCAGCTACCGGGGCTGGGGGCGGGGGACATACAATGAGCAGTTCTTC	CASYRGWGRGTYNEQFF
once	TRBV27	.	TRBJ2-3	TGTGCCAGCAGTTTATATGGCCGGCTAAGCAATCAGCCCCAGTATTTT	CASSLYGRLSNQPQYF
.	TRBV20-1	.	TRBJ2-1	TGCAGTGCTGACCAGACTGGAAACCCCTACAATGAGCAGTTCTTC	CSADQTGNPYNEQFF
.	TRBV29-1	TRBD2	TRBJ2-1	TGCGGCGTTGCTGGGACTAGCGGGAGCTCCTACAATGAGCAGTTCTTC	CGVAGTSGSSYNEQFF
.	TRBV27	TRBD1	TRBJ2-7	TGTGCCAGCAGTTTAACCCGGGACAGGGCCTACGAGCAGTACTTC	CASSLTRDRAYEQYF
.	TRBV4-3	.	TRBJ1-3	TGCGCCAGCAGCCAAGATATCCGGGACACCATATATTTT	CASSQDIRDTIYF
.	TRBV28	TRBD1	TRBJ1-2	TGTGCCAGCAGTGTGGGACAGGGGTTCTATGGCTACACCTTC	CASSVGQGFYGYTF
.	TRBV7-2	TRBD2	TRBJ2-7	TGTGCCAGCAGCTTAGGAGCGGGAGTTGCAGGGTACGAGCAGTACTTC	CASSLGAGVAGYEQYF
.	TRBV20-1	.	TRBJ1-5	TGCAGTGCCAACGGGGTAAATCAGCCCCAGCATTTT	CSANGVNQPQHF
.	TRBV9	.	TRBJ1-1	TGTGCCAGCAGCGTAGGGTGGGGCGCAACTGAAGCTTTCTTT	CASSVGWGATEAFF
.	TRBV6-2/TRBV6-3	TRBD1	TRBJ1-2	TGTGCCAGTATGAAGGGGGCGAACTATGGCTACACCTTC	CASMKGANYGYTF
.	TRBV5-1	.	TRBJ1-2	TGCGCCAGCAGCAGAGAAATAGGAGCTAACTATGGCTACACCTTC	CASSREIGANYGYTF
many	TRBV29-1	TRBD2	TRBJ2-7	TGCAGCGTTGAAGATTCCCCCCCCGGGACTAGCGGCTACGAGCAGTACTTC	CSVEDSPPGTSGYEQYF
many	TRBV20-1	.	TRBJ2-5	TGCAGTGCTAGTCGGCCGGGTAGGGGTCTGGAGACCCAGTACTTC	CSASRPGRGLETQYF
.	TRBV4-2	.	TRBJ2-6	TGTGCCAGCAGCCAAGCGTCGGCTAGCCTGGCCAACGTCCTGACTTTC	CASSQASASLANVLTF
.	TRBV20-1	.	TRBJ2-5	TGCAGTGCTAGAGGGGGGCCGTTGGTGGAGACCCAGTACTTC	CSARGGPLVETQYF
few	TRBV6-1	.	TRBJ2-7	TGTGCCAGCCGAGAGGTTAATCCGGGACAACTGTACTTC	CASREVNPGQLYF
many	TRBV20-1	.	TRBJ2-1	TGCAGTGCTAGCAACCCGAGCTCCTACAATGAGCAGTTCTTC	CSASNPSSYNEQFF
few	TRBV20-1	.	TRBJ2-5	TGCAGCGGCGGGGTACAAGAGACCCAGTACTTC	CSGGVQETQYF
.	TRBV24-1	.	TRBJ2-1	TGTGCCACCAGTGCCCGGGGAAGCCCCTACAATGAGCAGTTCTTC	CATSARGSPYNEQFF
few	TRBV11-1	.	TRBJ2-3	TGTGCCAGCAGCGAGTACAGGGAAGATACGCAGTATTTT	CASSEYREDTQYF
once	TRBV27	TRBD2	TRBJ2-1	TGTGCCAGCAGTGCCGGTGGGATCTTAGCGGGAGTAGCCTACAATGGGCAGTTCTTC	CASSAGGILAGVAYNGQFF
once	TRBV3-1	TRBD2	TRBJ2-7	TGTGCCAGCAGCCGGGAGGGCCTGTTCTACGAGCAGTACTTC	CASSREGLFYEQYF
.	TRBV7-2	TRBD2	TRBJ2-1	TGTGCCAGCAGCTTACTGGAGGCGCGGACTAGCCGGGGGAATGAGCAGTTCTTC	CASSLLEARTSRGNEQFF
.	TRBV27	.	TRBJ1-2	TGTGCCAGCAGTTTAGGCGCAGGGAGGTCCTATGGCTACACCTTC	CASSLGAGRSYGYTF
.	TRBV12-3/TRBV12-4	.	TRBJ2-5	TGTGCCAGCAGTTTAGGTTTAGGTGGCCAAGAGACCCAGTACTTC	CASSLGLGGQETQYF
.	TRBV9	.	TRBJ1-4	TGTGCCAGCGGCGCGCGGGCTGGGGATGAAAAACGGTTTTTT	CASGARAGDEKRFF
many	TRBV6-6	.	TRBJ2-1	TGTGCCAGCAGTTACTCTGGCAATGAGCAGTTCTTC	CASSYSGNEQFF
.	TRBV5-6	.	TRBJ2-2	TGTGCCAGCAGCTTGCAGGCCCTCCAGGGCACCGGGGAGCTGTTTTTT	CASSLQALQGTGELFF
.	TRBV4-1	.	TRBJ2-7	TGCGCCAGCAGCCAAGGAAGGGGCAGGGCAGCAATGGGCTCCTACGAGCAGTACTTC	CASSQGRGRAAMGSYEQYF
.	TRBV5-1	TRBD2	TRBJ2-3	TGCGCCAGCAGCCCACTGACTAGCGGGAGATGGTCAGATACGCAGTATTTT	CASSPLTSGRWSDTQYF